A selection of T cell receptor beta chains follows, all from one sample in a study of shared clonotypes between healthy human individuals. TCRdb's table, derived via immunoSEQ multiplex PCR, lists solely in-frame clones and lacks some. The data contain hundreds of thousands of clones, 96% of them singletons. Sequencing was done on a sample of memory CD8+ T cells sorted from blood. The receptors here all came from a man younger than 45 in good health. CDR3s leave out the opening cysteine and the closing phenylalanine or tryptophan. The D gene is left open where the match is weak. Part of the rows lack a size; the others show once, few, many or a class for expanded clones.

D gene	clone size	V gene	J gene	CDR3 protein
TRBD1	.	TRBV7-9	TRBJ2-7	ASFRETGQGHEQY
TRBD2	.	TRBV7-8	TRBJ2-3	ASSSRTSGRTDTQY
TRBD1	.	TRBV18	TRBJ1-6	ASSPSPGQGRLGSPLH
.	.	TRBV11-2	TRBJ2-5	ASSLEETQY
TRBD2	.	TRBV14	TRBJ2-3	ASSQDYLAATDTQY
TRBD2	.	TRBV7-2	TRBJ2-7	ASSLAGPGLALRYEQY
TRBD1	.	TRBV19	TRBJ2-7	ASSRGYRGSYEQY
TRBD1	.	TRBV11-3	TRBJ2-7	ASSLGQGANYEQY
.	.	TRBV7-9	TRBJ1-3	ASSLAGTRSSGNTIY
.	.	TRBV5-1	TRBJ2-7	ASSATGASREYEQY
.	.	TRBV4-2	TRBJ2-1	ASSQGDGRNEQF
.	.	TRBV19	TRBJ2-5	APSRLDQETQY
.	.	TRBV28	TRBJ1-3	ASSLKGVGNTIY
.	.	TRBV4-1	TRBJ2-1	ASSQEYSGGGIYNEQF
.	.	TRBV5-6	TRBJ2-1	ASSLTGEQF
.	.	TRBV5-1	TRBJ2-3	ASSLVEGRWFTDTQY
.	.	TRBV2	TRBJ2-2	ASNRDTGELF
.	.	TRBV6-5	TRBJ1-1	ASSDRPNTEAF
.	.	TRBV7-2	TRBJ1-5	ASSLAGNSNQPQH
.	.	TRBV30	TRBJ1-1	AWRGLWVGNTEAF
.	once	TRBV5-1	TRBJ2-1	ASSLDGAGNEQF
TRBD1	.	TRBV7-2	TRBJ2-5	ASSLQSSGGETQY
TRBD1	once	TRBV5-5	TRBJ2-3	ASSRYRGQDTQY
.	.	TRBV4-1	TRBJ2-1	ASSHYGEQF
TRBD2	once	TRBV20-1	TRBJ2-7	SASSGGEQY
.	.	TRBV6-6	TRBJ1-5	ASSYGVNQPQH
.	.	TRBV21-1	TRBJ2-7	ASSKAHFRDSPYEQY
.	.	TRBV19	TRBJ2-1	ASSILQSSYNEQF
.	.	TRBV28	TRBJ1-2	ASSLKHREKEGYT
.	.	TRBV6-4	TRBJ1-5	ASSEQGGRQPQH
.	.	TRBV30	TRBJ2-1	AWSVIFSDEQF
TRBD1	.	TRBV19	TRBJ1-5	ASSTDRGVSNQPQH
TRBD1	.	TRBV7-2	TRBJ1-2	ASSRDDRANYGYT
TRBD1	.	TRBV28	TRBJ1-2	ASSYIGQGKGGYT
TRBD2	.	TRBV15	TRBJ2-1	ATSRDRTSGSYEQF
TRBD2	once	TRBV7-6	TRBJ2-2	ASSLAGRGGTGELF
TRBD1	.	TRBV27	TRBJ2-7	ASSFDRDRLPYEQY
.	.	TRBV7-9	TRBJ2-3	ALSSRWSDTQY
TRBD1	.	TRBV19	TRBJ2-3	ASSDRGTDTQY
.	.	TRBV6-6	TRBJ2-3	ASSYPSGPLTDTQY
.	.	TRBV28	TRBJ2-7	ASTLKGRILVYEQY
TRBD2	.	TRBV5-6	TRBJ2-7	ASSLWASGRSVQY
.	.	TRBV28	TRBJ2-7	ASSITVGNRRCYEQY